This TCR beta chain was captured by sequencing in a study of CD8 T cells in Susac syndrome. General study points: Susac syndrome CD4+ T cell repertoires showed no clonal expansion.

The patients with Susac syndrome satisfied recently defined diagnostic criteria for either definite or probable disease. Negative isolation was used for CD8+ and CD4+ T cells and FACS enrichment for TEMRA cells. Note on this clonotype: What it recognizes is unknown.

CDR3 length equals 13 residues. Germline V lookup: CDR1 SGDLS, CDR2 YYNGEE. V was cut by 2 bases and J by 4 bases, with 6 bases left in between. With random hexamers, about 0.5 to 1 ug RNA was reverse transcribed. One entry per CDR3 protein results from TCRdb running MiXCR on the immunoSEQ multiplex PCR reads. The table has over 150,000 distinct CDR3 sequences, 95% to 97% seen once; the top ten hold about 0.12%. The genes are TRBV9 and TRBJ2-2; D is undetermined. The TCR originated in a human donor with Susac syndrome. Sample: CD4+ T cells from PBMCs. CDR3 nucleotide sequence: TGTGCCAGCAGCGTGTCCAGCACCGGGGAGCTGTTTTTT. It encodes CASSVSSTGELFF.